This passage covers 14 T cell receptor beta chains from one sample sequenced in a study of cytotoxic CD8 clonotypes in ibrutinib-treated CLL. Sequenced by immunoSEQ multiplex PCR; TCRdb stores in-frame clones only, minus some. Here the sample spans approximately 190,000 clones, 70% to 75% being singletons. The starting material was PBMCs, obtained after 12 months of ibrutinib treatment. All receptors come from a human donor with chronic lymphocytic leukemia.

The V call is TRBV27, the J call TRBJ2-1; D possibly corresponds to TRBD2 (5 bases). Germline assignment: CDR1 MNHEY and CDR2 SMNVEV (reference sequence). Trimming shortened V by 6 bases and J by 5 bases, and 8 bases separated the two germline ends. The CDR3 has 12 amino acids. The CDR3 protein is CASRVGDNEQFF. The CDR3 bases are TGTGCCAGCAGGGTGGGAGACAATGAGCAGTTCTTC.

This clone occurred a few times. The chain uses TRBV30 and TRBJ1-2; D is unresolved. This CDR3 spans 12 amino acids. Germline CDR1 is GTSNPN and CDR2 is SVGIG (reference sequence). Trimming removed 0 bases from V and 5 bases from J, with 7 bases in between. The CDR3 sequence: CAWSVSGYGYTF. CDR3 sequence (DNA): TGTGCCTGGAGTGTCTCAGGTTATGGCTACACCTTC.

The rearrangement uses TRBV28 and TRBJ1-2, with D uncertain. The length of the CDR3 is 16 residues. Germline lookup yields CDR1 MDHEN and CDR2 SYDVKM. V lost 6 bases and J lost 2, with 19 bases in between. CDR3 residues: CASSPTGFPGNYGYTF. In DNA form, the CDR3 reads TGTGCCAGCAGCCCTACGGGGTTCCCGGGGAACTATGGCTACACCTTC.

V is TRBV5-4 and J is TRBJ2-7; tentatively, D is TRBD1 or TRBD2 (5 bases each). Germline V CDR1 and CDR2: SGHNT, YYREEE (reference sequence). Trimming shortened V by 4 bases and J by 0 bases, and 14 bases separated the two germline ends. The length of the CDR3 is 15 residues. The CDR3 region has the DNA TGTGCCAGCAGCCCGAGGGGTAGCAGCTCCTACGAGCAGTACTTC. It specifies CASSPRGSSSYEQYF.

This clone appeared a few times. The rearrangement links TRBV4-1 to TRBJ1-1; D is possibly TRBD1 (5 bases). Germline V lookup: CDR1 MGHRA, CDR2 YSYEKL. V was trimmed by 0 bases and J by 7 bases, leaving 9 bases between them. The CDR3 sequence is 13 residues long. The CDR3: CASSQDSDSEAFF. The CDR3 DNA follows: TGCGCCAGCAGCCAAGATAGCGACAGTGAAGCTTTCTTT.

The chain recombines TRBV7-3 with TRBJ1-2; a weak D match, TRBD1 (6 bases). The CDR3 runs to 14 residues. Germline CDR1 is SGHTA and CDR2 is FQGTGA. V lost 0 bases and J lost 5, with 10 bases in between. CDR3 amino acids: CASSLTWQGYGYTF. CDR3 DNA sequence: TGTGCCAGCAGCTTAACGTGGCAGGGGTATGGCTACACCTTC.

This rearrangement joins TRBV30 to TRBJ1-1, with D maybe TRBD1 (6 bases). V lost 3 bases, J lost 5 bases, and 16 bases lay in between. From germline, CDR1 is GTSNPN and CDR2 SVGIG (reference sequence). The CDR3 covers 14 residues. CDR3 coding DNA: TGTGCCTGGAGGAGTCCAGGGGTCTGGACTGAAGCTTTCTTT. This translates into CAWRSPGVWTEAFF.

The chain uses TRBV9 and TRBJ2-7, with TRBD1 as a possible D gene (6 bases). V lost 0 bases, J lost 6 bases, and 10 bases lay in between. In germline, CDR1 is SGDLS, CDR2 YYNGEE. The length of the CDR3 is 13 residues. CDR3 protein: CASSVGDISEQYF. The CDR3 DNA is TGTGCCAGCAGCGTAGGGGACATTTCCGAGCAGTACTTC.

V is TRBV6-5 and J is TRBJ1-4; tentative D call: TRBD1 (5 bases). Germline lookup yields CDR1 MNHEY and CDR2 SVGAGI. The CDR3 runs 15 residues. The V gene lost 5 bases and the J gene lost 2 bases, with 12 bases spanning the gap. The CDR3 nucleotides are TGTGCCAGCAGTCGCCAGGGTCCGACTAATGAAAAACTGTTTTTT. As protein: CASSRQGPTNEKLFF.

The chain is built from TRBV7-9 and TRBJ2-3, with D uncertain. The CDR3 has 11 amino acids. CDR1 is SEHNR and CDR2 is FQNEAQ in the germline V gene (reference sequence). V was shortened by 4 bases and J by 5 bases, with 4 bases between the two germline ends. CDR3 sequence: CASSSRDTQYF. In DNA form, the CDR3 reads TGTGCCAGCAGCTCCCGAGATACGCAGTATTTT.

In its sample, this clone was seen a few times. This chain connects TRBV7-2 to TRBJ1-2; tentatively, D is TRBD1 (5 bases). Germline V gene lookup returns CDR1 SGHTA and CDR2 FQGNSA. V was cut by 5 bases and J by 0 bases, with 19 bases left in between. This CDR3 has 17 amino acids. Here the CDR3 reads CASSGGLVAGTNYGYTF. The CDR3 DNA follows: TGTGCCAGCAGCGGGGGACTAGTGGCAGGAACTAACTATGGCTACACCTTC.

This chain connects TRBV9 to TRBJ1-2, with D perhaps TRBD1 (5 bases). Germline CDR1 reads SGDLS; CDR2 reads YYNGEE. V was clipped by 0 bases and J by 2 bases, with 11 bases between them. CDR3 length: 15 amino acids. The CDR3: CASSVGGGNNYGYTF. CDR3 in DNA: TGTGCCAGCAGCGTAGGCGGGGGGAACAACTATGGCTACACCTTC.

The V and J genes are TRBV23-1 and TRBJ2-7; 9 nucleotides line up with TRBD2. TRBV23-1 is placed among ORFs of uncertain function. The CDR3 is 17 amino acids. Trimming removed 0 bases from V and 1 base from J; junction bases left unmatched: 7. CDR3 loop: CASSQSRGTSPSYEQYF. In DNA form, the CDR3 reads TGCGCCAGCAGTCAATCACGGGGGACTAGCCCTTCCTACGAGCAGTACTTC.

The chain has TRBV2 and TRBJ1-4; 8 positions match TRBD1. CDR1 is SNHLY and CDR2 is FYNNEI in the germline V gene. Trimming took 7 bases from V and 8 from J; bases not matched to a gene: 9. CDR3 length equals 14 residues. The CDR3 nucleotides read TGTGCCAGCACTCTTGGACAGGGCGGAGAAAAACTGTTTTTT. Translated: CASTLGQGGEKLFF.